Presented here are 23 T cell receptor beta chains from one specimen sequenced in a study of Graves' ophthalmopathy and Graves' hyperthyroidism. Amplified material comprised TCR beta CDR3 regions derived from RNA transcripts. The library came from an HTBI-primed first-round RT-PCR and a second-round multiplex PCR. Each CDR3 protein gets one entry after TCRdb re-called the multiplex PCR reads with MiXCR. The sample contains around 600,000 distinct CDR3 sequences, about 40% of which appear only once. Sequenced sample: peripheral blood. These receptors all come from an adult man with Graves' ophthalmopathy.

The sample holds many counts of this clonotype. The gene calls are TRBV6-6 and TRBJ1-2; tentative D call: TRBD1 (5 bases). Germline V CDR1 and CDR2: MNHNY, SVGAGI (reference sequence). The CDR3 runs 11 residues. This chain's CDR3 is CANRITYGYTF. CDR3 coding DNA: TGTGCGAACAGGATCACCTATGGCTACACCTTC.

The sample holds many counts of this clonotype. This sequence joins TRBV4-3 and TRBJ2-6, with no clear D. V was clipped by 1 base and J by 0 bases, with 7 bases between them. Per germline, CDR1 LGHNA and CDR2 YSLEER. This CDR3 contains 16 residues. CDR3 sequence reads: CASSQAHNSGANVLTF. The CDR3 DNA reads TGCGCCAGCAGCCAAGCTCACAACTCTGGGGCCAACGTCCTGACTTTC.

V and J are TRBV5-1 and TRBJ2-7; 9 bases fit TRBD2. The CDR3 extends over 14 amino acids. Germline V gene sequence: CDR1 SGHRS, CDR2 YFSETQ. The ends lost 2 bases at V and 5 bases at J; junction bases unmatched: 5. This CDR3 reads CASSFLAGRDEQYF. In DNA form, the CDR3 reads TGCGCCAGCAGCTTTCTAGCGGGAAGGGACGAGCAGTACTTC.

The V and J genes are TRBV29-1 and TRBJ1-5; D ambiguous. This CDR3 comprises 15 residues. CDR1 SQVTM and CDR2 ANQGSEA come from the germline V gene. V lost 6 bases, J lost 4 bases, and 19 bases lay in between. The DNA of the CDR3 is TGCAGCGTAGCATGGCCGGGTCAGACAAATCAGCCCCAGCATTTT. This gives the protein CSVAWPGQTNQPQHF.

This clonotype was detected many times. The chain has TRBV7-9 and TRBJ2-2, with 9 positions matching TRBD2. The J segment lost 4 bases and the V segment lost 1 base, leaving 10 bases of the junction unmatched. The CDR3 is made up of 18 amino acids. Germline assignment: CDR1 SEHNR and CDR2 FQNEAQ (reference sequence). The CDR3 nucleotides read TGTGCCAGCAGCTTAGTACCGTCAGCGGGAGGAACCACCGGGGAGCTGTTTTTT. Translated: CASSLVPSAGGTTGELFF.

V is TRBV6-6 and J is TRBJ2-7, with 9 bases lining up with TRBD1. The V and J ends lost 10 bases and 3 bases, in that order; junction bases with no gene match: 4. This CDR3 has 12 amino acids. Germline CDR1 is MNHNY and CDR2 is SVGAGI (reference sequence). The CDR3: CATPGQGYEQYF. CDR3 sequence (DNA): TGTGCCACTCCGGGACAGGGCTACGAGCAGTACTTC.

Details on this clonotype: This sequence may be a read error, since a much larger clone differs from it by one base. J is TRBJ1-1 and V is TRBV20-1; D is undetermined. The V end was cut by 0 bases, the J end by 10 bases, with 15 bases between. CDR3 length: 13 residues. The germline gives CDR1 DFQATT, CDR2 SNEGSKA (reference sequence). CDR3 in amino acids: CSARDWAFSSAFF. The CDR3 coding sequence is TGCAGTGCTAGAGACTGGGCTTTTTCGTCAGCTTTCTTT.

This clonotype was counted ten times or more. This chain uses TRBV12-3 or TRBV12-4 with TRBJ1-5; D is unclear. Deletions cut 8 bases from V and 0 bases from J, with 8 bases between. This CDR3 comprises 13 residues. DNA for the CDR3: TGTGCCAGCTCGGCGAGTAGCAATCAGCCCCAGCATTTT. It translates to CASSASSNQPQHF.

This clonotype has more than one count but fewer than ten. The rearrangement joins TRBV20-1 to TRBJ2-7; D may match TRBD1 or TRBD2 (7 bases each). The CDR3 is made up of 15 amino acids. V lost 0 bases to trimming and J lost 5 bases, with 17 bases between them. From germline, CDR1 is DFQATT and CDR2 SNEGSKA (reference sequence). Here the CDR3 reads CSARDFSRGGNEQYF. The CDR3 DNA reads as TGCAGTGCTAGAGATTTTTCCAGGGGGGGTAACGAGCAGTACTTC.

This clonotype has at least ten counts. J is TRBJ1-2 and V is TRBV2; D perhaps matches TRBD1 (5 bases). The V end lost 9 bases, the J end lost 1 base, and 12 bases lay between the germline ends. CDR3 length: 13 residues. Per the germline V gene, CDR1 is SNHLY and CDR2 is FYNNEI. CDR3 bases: TGTGCCAGAATCAGGGAATTTAACTATGGCTACACCTTC. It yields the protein CARIREFNYGYTF.

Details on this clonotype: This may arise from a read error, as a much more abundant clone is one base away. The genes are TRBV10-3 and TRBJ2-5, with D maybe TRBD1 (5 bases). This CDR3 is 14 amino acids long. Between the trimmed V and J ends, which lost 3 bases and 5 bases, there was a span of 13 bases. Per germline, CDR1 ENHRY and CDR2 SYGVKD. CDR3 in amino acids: CAISEVGRWETQYF. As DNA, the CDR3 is TGTGCCATCAGTGAAGTGGGGCGGTGGGAGACCCAGTACTTC.

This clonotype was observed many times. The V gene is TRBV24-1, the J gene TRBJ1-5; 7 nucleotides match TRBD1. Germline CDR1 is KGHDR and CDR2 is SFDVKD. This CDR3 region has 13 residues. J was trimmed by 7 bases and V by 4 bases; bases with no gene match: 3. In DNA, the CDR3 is TGTGCCACCAGTGAGGACAGGTGGCAGCCCCAGCATTTT. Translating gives CATSEDRWQPQHF.

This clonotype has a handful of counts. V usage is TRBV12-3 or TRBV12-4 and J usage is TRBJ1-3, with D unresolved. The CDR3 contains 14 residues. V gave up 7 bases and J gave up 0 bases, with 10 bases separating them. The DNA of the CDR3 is TGTGCCAGCACTGCAGTTAGCTCTGGAAACACCATATATTTT. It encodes CASTAVSSGNTIYF.

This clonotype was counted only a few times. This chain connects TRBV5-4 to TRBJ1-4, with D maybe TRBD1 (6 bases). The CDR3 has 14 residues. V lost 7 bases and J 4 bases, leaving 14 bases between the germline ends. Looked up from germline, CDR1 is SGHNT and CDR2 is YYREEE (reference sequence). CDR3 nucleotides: TGTGCCAGCGCTTCGGACAGATATAATGAAAAACTGTTTTTT. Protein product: CASASDRYNEKLFF.

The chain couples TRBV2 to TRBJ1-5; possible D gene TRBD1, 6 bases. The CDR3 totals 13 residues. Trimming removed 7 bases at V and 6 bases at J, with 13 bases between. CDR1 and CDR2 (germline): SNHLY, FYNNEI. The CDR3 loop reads CASTQGVGQPQHF. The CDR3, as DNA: TGTGCCAGCACACAGGGAGTAGGTCAGCCCCAGCATTTT. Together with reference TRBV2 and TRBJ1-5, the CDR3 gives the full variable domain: EPEVTQTPSHQVTQMGQEVILRCVPISNHLYFYWYRQILGQKVEFLVSFYNNEISEKSEIFDDQFSVERPDGSNFTLKIRSTKLEDSAMYFCASTQGVGQPQHFGDGTRLSIL.

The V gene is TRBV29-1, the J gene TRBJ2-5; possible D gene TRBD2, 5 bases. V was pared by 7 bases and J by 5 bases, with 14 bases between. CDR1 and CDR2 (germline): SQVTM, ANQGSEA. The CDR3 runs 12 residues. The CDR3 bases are TGCAGCGATTTAACCGGGGTGGAGACCCAGTACTTC. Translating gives CSDLTGVETQYF.

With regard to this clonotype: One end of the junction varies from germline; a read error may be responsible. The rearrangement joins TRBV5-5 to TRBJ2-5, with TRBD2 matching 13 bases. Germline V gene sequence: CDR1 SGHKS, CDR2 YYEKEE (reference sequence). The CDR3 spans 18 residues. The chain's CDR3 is CASSQDWGLAGRQETQYF. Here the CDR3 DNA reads TGCGCCAGCAGCCAAGATTGGGGACTAGCGGGGAGACAAGAGACCCAGTACTTC.

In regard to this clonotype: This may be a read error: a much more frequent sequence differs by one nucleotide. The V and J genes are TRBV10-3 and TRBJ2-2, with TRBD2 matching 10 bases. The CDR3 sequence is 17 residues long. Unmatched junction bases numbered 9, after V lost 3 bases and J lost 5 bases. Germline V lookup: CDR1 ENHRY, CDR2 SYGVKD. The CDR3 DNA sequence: TGTGCCATCAGTGAATTGGGACTAGCGTATCCTACCGGGGAGCTGTTTTTT. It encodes CAISELGLAYPTGELFF.

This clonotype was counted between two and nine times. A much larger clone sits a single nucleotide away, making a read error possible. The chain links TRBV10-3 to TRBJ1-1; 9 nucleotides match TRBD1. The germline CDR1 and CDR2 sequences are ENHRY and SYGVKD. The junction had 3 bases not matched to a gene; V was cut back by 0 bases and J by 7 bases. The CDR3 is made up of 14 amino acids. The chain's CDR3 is CAISESGTGSEAFF. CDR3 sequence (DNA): TGTGCCATCAGTGAGTCCGGGACAGGGAGTGAAGCTTTCTTT.

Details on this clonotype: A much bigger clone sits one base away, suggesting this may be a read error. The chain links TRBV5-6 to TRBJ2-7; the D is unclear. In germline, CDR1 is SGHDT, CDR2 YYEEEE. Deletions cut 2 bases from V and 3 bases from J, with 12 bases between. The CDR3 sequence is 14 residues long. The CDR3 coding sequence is TGTGCCAGCAGCTTTCTCAGCGAGAGCTACGAGCAGTACTTC. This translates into CASSFLSESYEQYF.

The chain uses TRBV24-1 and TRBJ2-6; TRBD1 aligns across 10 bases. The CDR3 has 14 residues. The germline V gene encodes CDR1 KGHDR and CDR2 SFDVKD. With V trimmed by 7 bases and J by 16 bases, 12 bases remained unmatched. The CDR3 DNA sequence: TGTGCCACCAGGGGGACAGGGGTGGCCGGGGAGCTGACTTTC. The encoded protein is CATRGTGVAGELTF.

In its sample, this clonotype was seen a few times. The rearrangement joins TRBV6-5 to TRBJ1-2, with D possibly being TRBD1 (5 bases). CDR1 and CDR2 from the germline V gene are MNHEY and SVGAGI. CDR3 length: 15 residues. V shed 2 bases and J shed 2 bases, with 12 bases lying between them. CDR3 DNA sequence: TGTGCCAGCAGTTACATGAGGTGGGGGAACTATGGCTACACCTTC. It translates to CASSYMRWGNYGYTF.

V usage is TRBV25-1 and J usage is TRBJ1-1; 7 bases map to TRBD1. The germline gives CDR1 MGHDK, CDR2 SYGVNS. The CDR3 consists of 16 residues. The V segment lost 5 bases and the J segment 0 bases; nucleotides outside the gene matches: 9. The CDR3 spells CASSLTGVAMNTEAFF. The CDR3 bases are TGTGCCAGCAGTTTAACAGGGGTGGCTATGAACACTGAAGCTTTCTTT.